The T cell receptor beta chain under discussion was sequenced for a study of blood T cells in healthy people across ages. J lost 5 bases, V lost 2 bases, and 8 bases had no gene match. The length of the CDR3 is 16 residues. Looked up from germline, CDR1 is SGHKS and CDR2 is YYEKEE (reference sequence). A sample-barcoded 5' primer and a J-beta primer mix were used in a second PCR of roughly 7 to 11 cycles. The template-switch adaptor, which had 12 random nucleotides, put a tag on each cDNA molecule. TCRdb fed the 5' RACE reads into MiXCR, producing one record per CDR3 protein. Of fewer than 2,000,000 distinct CDR3 sequences in the sample, 30% to 40% were seen once. Study-level results: Roughly linear age-related decline in beta diversity appeared, significant by age roughly 40.

This clonotype was seen a handful of times. The antigen remains unidentified. This clonotype was obtained from a woman under 40 in good health. This chain joins TRBV5-5 and TRBJ2-2; TRBD1 matches 8 bases. Sequenced sample: blood. The DNA of the CDR3 is TGTGCCAGCAGCTTAGGGACAGGCCATGGGACCGGGGAGCTGTTTTTT. Amino acids: CASSLGTGHGTGELFF.